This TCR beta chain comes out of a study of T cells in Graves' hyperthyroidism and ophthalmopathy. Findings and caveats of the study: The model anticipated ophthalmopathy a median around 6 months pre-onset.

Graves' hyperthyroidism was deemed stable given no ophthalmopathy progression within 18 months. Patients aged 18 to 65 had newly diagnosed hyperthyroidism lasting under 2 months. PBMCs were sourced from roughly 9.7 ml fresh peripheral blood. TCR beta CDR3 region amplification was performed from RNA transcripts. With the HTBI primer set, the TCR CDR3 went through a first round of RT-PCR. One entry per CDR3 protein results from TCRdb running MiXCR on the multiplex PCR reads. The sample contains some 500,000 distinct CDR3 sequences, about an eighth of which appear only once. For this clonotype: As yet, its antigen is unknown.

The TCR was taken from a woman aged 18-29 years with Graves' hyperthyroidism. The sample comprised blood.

The CDR3, as DNA: TGTGCCAGCAGCCTAGCGAATTACAATGAGCAGTTCTTC. Its translation is CASSLANYNEQFF. The V call is TRBV7-3, the J call TRBJ2-1, with D perhaps TRBD2 (6 bases). The V gene lost 5 bases and the J gene lost 4 bases, with 9 bases spanning the gap. The CDR3 spans 13 residues. Germline V lookup: CDR1 SGHTA, CDR2 FQGTGA. Filled out from reference TRBV7-3 and TRBJ2-1, the complete variable domain reads GAGVSQTPSNKVTEKGKYVELRCDPISGHTALYWYRQSLGQGPEFLIYFQGTGAADDSGLPNDRFFAVRPEGSVSTLKIQRTERGDSAVYLCASSLANYNEQFFGPGTRLTVL.